The rows below give T cell receptor beta chains drawn from one sample of a study of blood T cell repertoires in COVID-19. Some clones are missing from TCRdb's copy, which holds only in-frame ones; the method was immunoSEQ multiplex PCR. Among roughly 100,000 clones listed, 70% to 80% were seen once. The sequenced sample was peripheral blood. All receptors come from an elderly man with COVID-19, enrolled during active disease. Each CDR3 is given with its conserved first and last residue. A D gene is named only where the DNA matches it firmly. Rows may omit the clone size; those that give it use once, few, many or a size class.

v_call: TRBV6-5; clone_size: .; j_call: TRBJ2-7; d_call: TRBD1; cdr3_aa: CASNSDRGYEQYF; cdr3_nt: TGTGCCAGCAATTCCGACAGGGGGTACGAGCAGTACTTC
v_call: TRBV28; clone_size: .; j_call: TRBJ1-5; d_call: .; cdr3_aa: CASSIRNQPQHF; cdr3_nt: TGTGCCAGCAGCATCAGGAATCAGCCCCAGCATTTT
v_call: TRBV7-3; clone_size: once; j_call: TRBJ2-3; d_call: TRBD2; cdr3_aa: CASSLLAGGTDTQYF; cdr3_nt: TGTGCCAGCAGCCTACTAGCGGGAGGCACAGATACGCAGTATTTT
v_call: TRBV2; clone_size: .; j_call: TRBJ2-1; d_call: .; cdr3_aa: CASSGVGIGGNEQFF; cdr3_nt: TGTGCCAGCAGTGGAGTTGGTATAGGAGGGAATGAGCAGTTCTTC
v_call: TRBV2; clone_size: .; j_call: TRBJ1-4; d_call: TRBD1; cdr3_aa: CASSEGGQGNEKLFF; cdr3_nt: TGTGCCAGCAGTGAGGGGGGACAGGGGAATGAAAAACTGTTTTTT
v_call: TRBV2; clone_size: .; j_call: TRBJ2-1; d_call: TRBD1; cdr3_aa: CASSEAEAEDRVREFF; cdr3_nt: TGTGCCAGCAGTGAAGCGGAAGCCGAGGACAGGGTTCGTGAGTTCTTC
v_call: TRBV7-6; clone_size: .; j_call: TRBJ2-7; d_call: TRBD2; cdr3_aa: CASSLESQLAGDSYEQYF; cdr3_nt: TGTGCCAGCAGCTTAGAATCCCAACTAGCGGGAGACTCCTACGAGCAGTACTTC
v_call: TRBV5-6; clone_size: .; j_call: TRBJ1-4; d_call: TRBD1; cdr3_aa: CASSSDRWEKLFF; cdr3_nt: TGTGCCAGCAGCTCGGACAGGTGGGAAAAACTGTTTTTT
v_call: TRBV18; clone_size: .; j_call: TRBJ2-7; d_call: TRBD2; cdr3_aa: CASSEGLAGAYEQYF; cdr3_nt: TGTGCCAGCTCCGAGGGACTAGCGGGAGCCTACGAGCAGTACTTC
v_call: TRBV5-3; clone_size: once; j_call: TRBJ1-4; d_call: .; cdr3_aa: CARSTDKSATNEKLFF; cdr3_nt: TGTGCCAGAAGCACGGACAAGAGTGCAACTAATGAAAAACTGTTTTTT
v_call: TRBV18; clone_size: .; j_call: TRBJ2-1; d_call: TRBD2; cdr3_aa: CASSPTNGGDEQFF; cdr3_nt: TGTGCCAGCTCACCGACGAACGGGGGGGATGAGCAGTTCTTC
v_call: TRBV7-9; clone_size: few; j_call: TRBJ2-2; d_call: .; cdr3_aa: CASSFLGGNTGELFF; cdr3_nt: TGTGCCAGCAGCTTCCTCGGCGGCAACACCGGGGAGCTGTTTTTT
v_call: TRBV15; clone_size: .; j_call: TRBJ2-7; d_call: .; cdr3_aa: CATSRGGSGYEQYF; cdr3_nt: TGTGCCACCAGCAGAGGGGGCAGCGGGTACGAGCAGTACTTC
v_call: TRBV18; clone_size: .; j_call: TRBJ1-2; d_call: TRBD1; cdr3_aa: CASSPETGVNYGYTF; cdr3_nt: TGTGCCAGCTCACCAGAGACAGGGGTGAACTATGGCTACACCTTC
v_call: TRBV6-5; clone_size: .; j_call: TRBJ1-6; d_call: .; cdr3_aa: CASSYSADNSPLHF; cdr3_nt: TGTGCCAGCAGTTACTCGGCGGATAATTCACCCCTCCACTTT
v_call: TRBV6-6; clone_size: .; j_call: TRBJ2-7; d_call: TRBD1; cdr3_aa: CASSDRGRITYEQYF; cdr3_nt: TGTGCCAGCAGCGACAGGGGGCGAATAACCTACGAGCAGTACTTC
v_call: TRBV9; clone_size: .; j_call: TRBJ2-1; d_call: .; cdr3_aa: CASSVPSDEQFF; cdr3_nt: TGTGCCAGCAGCGTACCGTCTGATGAGCAGTTCTTC
v_call: TRBV4-2; clone_size: .; j_call: TRBJ2-1; d_call: TRBD1; cdr3_aa: CASSQVQGYNEQFF; cdr3_nt: TGTGCCAGCAGCCAAGTACAGGGGTACAATGAGCAGTTCTTC
v_call: TRBV24-1; clone_size: .; j_call: TRBJ1-2; d_call: TRBD1; cdr3_aa: CATSDSRTGIGGYTF; cdr3_nt: TGTGCCACCAGTGATTCCCGGACAGGAATAGGAGGCTACACCTTC
v_call: TRBV18; clone_size: .; j_call: TRBJ2-5; d_call: TRBD2; cdr3_aa: CASSPPGAPSGSTQYF; cdr3_nt: TGTGCCAGCTCACCACCTGGGGCCCCTAGCGGGAGCACCCAGTACTTC
v_call: TRBV5-1; clone_size: few; j_call: TRBJ1-1; d_call: TRBD1; cdr3_aa: CASSLGLIRTGMNTEAFF; cdr3_nt: TGCGCCAGCAGCTTGGGCCTTATAAGGACAGGGATGAACACTGAAGCTTTCTTT
v_call: TRBV5-1; clone_size: .; j_call: TRBJ1-6; d_call: .; cdr3_aa: CASSLQYNSPLHF; cdr3_nt: TGCGCCAGCAGCTTGCAGTATAATTCACCCCTCCACTTT
v_call: TRBV5-1; clone_size: .; j_call: TRBJ1-5; d_call: .; cdr3_aa: CASSEGGRDNQPQHF; cdr3_nt: TGCGCCAGCAGCGAGGGTGGTAGGGACAATCAGCCCCAGCATTTT
v_call: TRBV7-2; clone_size: .; j_call: TRBJ1-1; d_call: .; cdr3_aa: CASSLARNTEAFF; cdr3_nt: TGTGCCAGCAGCTTAGCGCGAAACACTGAAGCTTTCTTT
v_call: TRBV14; clone_size: once; j_call: TRBJ2-7; d_call: .; cdr3_aa: CASSHLHDSTPSYEQYF; cdr3_nt: TGTGCCAGCAGCCACCTACACGACAGTACACCCTCCTACGAGCAGTACTTC
v_call: TRBV4-3; clone_size: many; j_call: TRBJ1-6; d_call: .; cdr3_aa: CASSQESWGDSPLHF; cdr3_nt: TGCGCCAGCAGCCAGGAGTCGTGGGGCGATTCACCCCTCCACTTT
v_call: TRBV4-2; clone_size: .; j_call: TRBJ2-1; d_call: TRBD2; cdr3_aa: CASSQVSGSSYNEQFF; cdr3_nt: TGTGCCAGCAGCCAAGTTAGCGGGTCGTCCTACAATGAGCAGTTCTTC
v_call: TRBV3-1/TRBV3-2; clone_size: .; j_call: TRBJ2-2; d_call: TRBD2; cdr3_aa: CASSLTSGRNTGELFF; cdr3_nt: TGTGCCAGCAGCCTCACTAGCGGGAGGAACACCGGGGAGCTGTTTTTT
v_call: TRBV7-3; clone_size: .; j_call: TRBJ2-3; d_call: TRBD2; cdr3_aa: CASSSGLAGGGTDTQYF; cdr3_nt: TGTGCCAGCAGCTCGGGACTAGCGGGAGGGGGCACAGATACGCAGTATTTT
v_call: TRBV19; clone_size: few; j_call: TRBJ1-4; d_call: .; cdr3_aa: CASSDTAGNEKLFF; cdr3_nt: TGTGCCAGTAGCGACACTGCGGGTAATGAAAAACTGTTTTTT
v_call: TRBV6-5; clone_size: .; j_call: TRBJ2-1; d_call: TRBD1; cdr3_aa: CASSPGQGGSEQFF; cdr3_nt: TGTGCCAGCAGTCCAGGACAGGGAGGCAGTGAGCAGTTCTTC
v_call: TRBV9; clone_size: few; j_call: TRBJ2-5; d_call: TRBD1; cdr3_aa: CASSGPGQQETQYF; cdr3_nt: TGTGCCAGCAGCGGCCCGGGACAGCAAGAGACCCAGTACTTC
v_call: TRBV28; clone_size: .; j_call: TRBJ1-1; d_call: .; cdr3_aa: CASSLLPSLNTEAFF; cdr3_nt: TGTGCCAGCAGTTTACTGCCCAGTTTGAACACTGAAGCTTTCTTT
v_call: TRBV5-1; clone_size: .; j_call: TRBJ2-7; d_call: TRBD2; cdr3_aa: CASSLAASGPYEQYF; cdr3_nt: TGCGCCAGCAGCTTGGCCGCTAGCGGACCTTACGAGCAGTACTTC
v_call: TRBV19; clone_size: .; j_call: TRBJ2-1; d_call: TRBD2; cdr3_aa: CASRLASGANEQFF; cdr3_nt: TGTGCCAGTAGATTGGCTAGCGGGGCCAATGAGCAGTTCTTC
v_call: TRBV10-3; clone_size: .; j_call: TRBJ1-2; d_call: TRBD1; cdr3_aa: CATWTGLGGYGYTF; cdr3_nt: TGTGCCACCTGGACAGGGCTAGGAGGATATGGCTACACCTTC
v_call: TRBV18; clone_size: .; j_call: TRBJ2-6; d_call: .; cdr3_aa: CASSPPSSSGANVLTF; cdr3_nt: TGTGCCAGCTCACCACCGTCCAGCTCTGGGGCCAACGTCCTGACTTTC
v_call: TRBV5-1; clone_size: .; j_call: TRBJ1-2; d_call: .; cdr3_aa: CASRLSATGANYGYTF; cdr3_nt: TGCGCCAGCAGATTGTCCGCTACAGGAGCTAACTATGGCTACACCTTC
v_call: TRBV9; clone_size: .; j_call: TRBJ2-3; d_call: TRBD2; cdr3_aa: CASSVESGGSFTDTQYF; cdr3_nt: TGTGCCAGCAGCGTAGAGTCTGGCGGGAGTTTCACAGATACGCAGTATTTT
v_call: TRBV3-1/TRBV3-2; clone_size: .; j_call: TRBJ2-3; d_call: TRBD2; cdr3_aa: CASSQDLTSNFPTDTQYF; cdr3_nt: TGTGCCAGCAGCCAAGATTTGACTAGCAACTTCCCCACAGATACGCAGTATTTT
v_call: TRBV6-2/TRBV6-3; clone_size: .; j_call: TRBJ2-7; d_call: .; cdr3_aa: CASSYSPDEQYF; cdr3_nt: TGTGCCAGCAGTTACTCGCCGGACGAGCAGTACTTC
v_call: TRBV6-1; clone_size: .; j_call: TRBJ1-5; d_call: TRBD1; cdr3_aa: CASSEVTGVNQPQHF; cdr3_nt: TGTGCCAGCAGTGAAGTTACAGGGGTAAATCAGCCCCAGCATTTT
v_call: TRBV14; clone_size: .; j_call: TRBJ2-3; d_call: TRBD1; cdr3_aa: CASSQDRGPVTDTQYF; cdr3_nt: TGTGCCAGCAGCCAAGACAGGGGGCCTGTCACAGATACGCAGTATTTT
v_call: TRBV4-2; clone_size: .; j_call: TRBJ2-2; d_call: .; cdr3_aa: CASSQEPQAGELFF; cdr3_nt: TGTGCCAGCAGCCAAGAGCCCCAGGCGGGGGAGCTGTTTTTT
v_call: TRBV4-2; clone_size: few; j_call: TRBJ1-3; d_call: TRBD1; cdr3_aa: CASSQENRGGNTIYF; cdr3_nt: TGTGCCAGCAGCCAAGAAAACAGGGGCGGAAACACCATATATTTT
v_call: TRBV3-1/TRBV3-2; clone_size: .; j_call: TRBJ1-1; d_call: TRBD1; cdr3_aa: CASSPTGGAGLSTEAFF; cdr3_nt: TGTGCCAGCAGCCCCACAGGGGGCGCAGGATTGTCCACTGAAGCTTTCTTT
v_call: TRBV5-1; clone_size: few; j_call: TRBJ2-1; d_call: .; cdr3_aa: CASSFDGSSYNEQFF; cdr3_nt: TGCGCCAGCAGCTTTGACGGGAGCTCCTACAATGAGCAGTTCTTC
v_call: TRBV13; clone_size: .; j_call: TRBJ2-3; d_call: TRBD2; cdr3_aa: CASSLGTSGTDTQYF; cdr3_nt: TGTGCCAGCAGCCTCGGGACTAGCGGCACAGATACGCAGTATTTT
v_call: TRBV4-2; clone_size: many; j_call: TRBJ2-5; d_call: .; cdr3_aa: CASSQAWPMQETQYF; cdr3_nt: TGTGCCAGCAGCCAAGCTTGGCCGATGCAAGAGACCCAGTACTTC
v_call: TRBV19; clone_size: .; j_call: TRBJ2-5; d_call: .; cdr3_aa: CASIGFSETQYF; cdr3_nt: TGTGCCAGTATCGGTTTTAGTGAGACCCAGTACTTC
v_call: TRBV6-5; clone_size: .; j_call: TRBJ2-2; d_call: TRBD2; cdr3_aa: CASSRDYLNTGELFF; cdr3_nt: TGTGCCAGCAGTCGGGACTATTTGAACACCGGGGAGCTGTTTTTT
v_call: TRBV18; clone_size: .; j_call: TRBJ2-5; d_call: TRBD2; cdr3_aa: CASRGVAGETQYF; cdr3_nt: TGTGCCAGCCGAGGAGTAGCGGGAGAGACCCAGTACTTC
v_call: TRBV25-1; clone_size: once; j_call: TRBJ1-3; d_call: .; cdr3_aa: CATWEGGPIYF; cdr3_nt: TGTGCCACCTGGGAGGGAGGCCCAATATATTTT
v_call: TRBV5-4; clone_size: .; j_call: TRBJ2-2; d_call: .; cdr3_aa: CASSRGGGRGTGELFF; cdr3_nt: TGTGCCAGCAGCCGTGGCGGGGGCCGGGGCACCGGGGAGCTGTTTTTT
v_call: TRBV30; clone_size: once; j_call: TRBJ2-1; d_call: TRBD2; cdr3_aa: CAWSVQTSVSEQFF; cdr3_nt: TGTGCCTGGAGTGTACAAACTAGCGTGAGTGAGCAGTTCTTC